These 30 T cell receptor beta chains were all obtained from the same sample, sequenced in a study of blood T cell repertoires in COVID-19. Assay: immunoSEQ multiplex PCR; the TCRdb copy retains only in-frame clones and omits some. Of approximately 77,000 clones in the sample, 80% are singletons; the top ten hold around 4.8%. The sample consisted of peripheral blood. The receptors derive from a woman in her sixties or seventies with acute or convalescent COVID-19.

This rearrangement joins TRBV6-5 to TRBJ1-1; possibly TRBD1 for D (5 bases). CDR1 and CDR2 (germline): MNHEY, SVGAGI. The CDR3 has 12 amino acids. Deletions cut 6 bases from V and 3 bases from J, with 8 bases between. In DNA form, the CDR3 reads TGTGCCAGCAGATTCAGGGACACTGAAGCTTTCTTT. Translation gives CASRFRDTEAFF.

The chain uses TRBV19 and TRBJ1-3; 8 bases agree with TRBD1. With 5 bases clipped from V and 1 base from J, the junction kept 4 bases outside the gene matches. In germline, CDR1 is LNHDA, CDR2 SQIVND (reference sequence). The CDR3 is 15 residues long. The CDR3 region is CASSEDRASGNTIYF. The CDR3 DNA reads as TGTGCCAGTAGTGAGGACAGGGCTTCTGGAAACACCATATATTTT.

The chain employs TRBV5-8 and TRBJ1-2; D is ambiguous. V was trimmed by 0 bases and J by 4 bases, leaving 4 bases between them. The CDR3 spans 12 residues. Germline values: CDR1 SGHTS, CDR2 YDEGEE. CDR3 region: CASSLDGYGYTF. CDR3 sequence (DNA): TGTGCCAGCAGCTTGGACGGCTATGGCTACACCTTC.

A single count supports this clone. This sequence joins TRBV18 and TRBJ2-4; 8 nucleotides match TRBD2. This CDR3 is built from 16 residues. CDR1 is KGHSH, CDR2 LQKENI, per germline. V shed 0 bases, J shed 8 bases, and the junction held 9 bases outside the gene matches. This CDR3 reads CASSPPLAAGDYIQYF. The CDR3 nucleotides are TGTGCCAGCTCACCACCCTTGGCAGCGGGAGACTACATTCAGTACTTC.

The CDR3 sequence is CASSLAETSGGLGGTDTQYF. In DNA form, the CDR3 reads TGTGCCAGCAGCTTAGCCGAGACTAGCGGGGGGTTAGGGGGCACAGATACGCAGTATTTT. The chain employs TRBV7-2 and TRBJ2-3, with 13 nucleotides matching TRBD2. The CDR3 extends over 20 amino acids. V gave up 0 bases and J gave up 1 base; unmatched junction bases: 10. Looked up from germline, CDR1 is SGHTA and CDR2 is FQGNSA.

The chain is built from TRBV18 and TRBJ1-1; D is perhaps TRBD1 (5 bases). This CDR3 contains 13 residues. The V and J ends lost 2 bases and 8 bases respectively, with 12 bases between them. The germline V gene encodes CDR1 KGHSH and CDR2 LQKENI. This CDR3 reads CASSPGRQGEAFF. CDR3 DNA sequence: TGTGCCAGCTCACCAGGGCGGCAGGGAGAAGCTTTCTTT.

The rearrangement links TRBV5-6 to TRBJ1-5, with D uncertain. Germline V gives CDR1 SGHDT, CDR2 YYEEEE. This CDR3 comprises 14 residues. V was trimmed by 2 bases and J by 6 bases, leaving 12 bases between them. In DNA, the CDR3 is TGTGCCAGCAGCTTTGGAGGACCCGGTCAGCCCCAGCATTTT. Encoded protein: CASSFGGPGQPQHF.

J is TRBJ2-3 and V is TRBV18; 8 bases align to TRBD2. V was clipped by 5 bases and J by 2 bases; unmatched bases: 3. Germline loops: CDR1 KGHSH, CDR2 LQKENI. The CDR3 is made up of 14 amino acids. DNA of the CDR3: TGTGCCAGCTCATCGCGGGGGGCCACAGATACGCAGTATTTT. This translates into CASSSRGATDTQYF.

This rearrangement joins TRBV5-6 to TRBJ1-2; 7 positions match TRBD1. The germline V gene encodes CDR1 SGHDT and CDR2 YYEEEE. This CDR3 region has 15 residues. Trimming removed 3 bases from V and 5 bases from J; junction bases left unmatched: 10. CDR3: CASSSVTGQIYGYTF. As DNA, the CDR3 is TGTGCCAGCAGCTCGGTCACGGGACAGATATATGGCTACACCTTC.

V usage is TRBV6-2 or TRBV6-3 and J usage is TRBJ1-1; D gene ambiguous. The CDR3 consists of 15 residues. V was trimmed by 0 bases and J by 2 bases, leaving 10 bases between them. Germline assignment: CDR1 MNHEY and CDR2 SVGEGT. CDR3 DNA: TGTGCCAGCAGTTACTCTTGGGCGATTAACACTGAAGCTTTCTTT. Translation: CASSYSWAINTEAFF.

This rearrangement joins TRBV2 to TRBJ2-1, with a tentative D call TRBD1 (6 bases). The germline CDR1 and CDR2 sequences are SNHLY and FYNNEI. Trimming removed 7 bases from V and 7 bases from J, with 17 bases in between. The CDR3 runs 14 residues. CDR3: CASKTGLEWNEQFF. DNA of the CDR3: TGTGCCAGCAAAACAGGGTTGGAGTGGAATGAGCAGTTCTTC.

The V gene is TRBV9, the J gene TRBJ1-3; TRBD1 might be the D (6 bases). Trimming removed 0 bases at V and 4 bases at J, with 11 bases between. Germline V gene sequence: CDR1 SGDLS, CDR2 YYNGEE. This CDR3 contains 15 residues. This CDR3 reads CASSVASGEGNTIYF. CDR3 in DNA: TGTGCCAGCAGCGTAGCTTCAGGGGAAGGAAACACCATATATTTT. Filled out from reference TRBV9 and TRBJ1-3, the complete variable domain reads DSGVTQTPKHLITATGQRVTLRCSPRSGDLSVYWYQQSLDQGLQFLIQYYNGEERAKGNILERFSAQQFPDLHSELNLSSLELGDSALYFCASSVASGEGNTIYFGEGSWLTVV.

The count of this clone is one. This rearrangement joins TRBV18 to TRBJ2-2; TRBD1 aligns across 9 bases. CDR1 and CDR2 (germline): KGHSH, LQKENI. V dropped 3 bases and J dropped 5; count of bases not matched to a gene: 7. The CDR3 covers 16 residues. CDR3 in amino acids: CASSPQATGGTGELFF. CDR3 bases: TGTGCCAGCTCACCCCAGGCGACAGGGGGGACCGGGGAGCTGTTTTTT.

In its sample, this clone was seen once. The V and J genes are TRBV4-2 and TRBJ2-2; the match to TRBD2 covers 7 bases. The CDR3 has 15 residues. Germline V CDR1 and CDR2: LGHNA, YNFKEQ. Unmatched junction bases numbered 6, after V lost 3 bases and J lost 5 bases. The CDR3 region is CASSQKLATTGELFF. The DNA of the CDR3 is TGTGCCAGCAGCCAGAAACTAGCGACAACCGGGGAGCTGTTTTTT.

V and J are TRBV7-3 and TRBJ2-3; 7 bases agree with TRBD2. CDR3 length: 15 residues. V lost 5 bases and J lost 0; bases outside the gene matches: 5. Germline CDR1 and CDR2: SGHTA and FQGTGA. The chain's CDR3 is CASSPSGVSTDTQYF. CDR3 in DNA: TGTGCCAGCAGCCCCAGCGGGGTCAGCACAGATACGCAGTATTTT.

The CDR3 DNA is TGTGCCAGCACCCTAGATGGGAACACTGAAGCTTTCTTT. Amino acid sequence: CASTLDGNTEAFF. This chain connects TRBV2 to TRBJ1-1; no reliable D call. Germline-derived CDR1 and CDR2 are SNHLY and FYNNEI. CDR3 length: 13 residues. V lost 7 bases and J lost 1, with 10 bases in between.

The CDR3 region is CASSGRTTGAQPQHF. The CDR3 nucleotides read TGTGCCAGTAGTGGTCGGACTACGGGAGCTCAGCCCCAGCATTTT. V gene TRBV19 combines with J gene TRBJ1-5; D not resolved. CDR1 is LNHDA, CDR2 SQIVND, per germline (reference sequence). Trimming left V 5 bases short and J 6 bases short, with 17 bases between. This CDR3 region has 15 residues.

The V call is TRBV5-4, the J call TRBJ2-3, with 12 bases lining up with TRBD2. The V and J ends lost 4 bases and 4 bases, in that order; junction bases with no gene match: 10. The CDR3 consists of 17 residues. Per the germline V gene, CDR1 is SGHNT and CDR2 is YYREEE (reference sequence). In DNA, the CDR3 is TGTGCCAGCAGCCAAATTCCTAGCGGGGGGGCCGCAGATACGCAGTATTTT. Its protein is CASSQIPSGGAADTQYF.

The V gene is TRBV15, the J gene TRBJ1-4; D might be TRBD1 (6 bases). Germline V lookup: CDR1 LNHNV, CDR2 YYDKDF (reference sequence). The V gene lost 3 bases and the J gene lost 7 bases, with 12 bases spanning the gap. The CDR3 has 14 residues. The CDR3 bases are TGTGCCACCAGCAGGGGAGGGGGGGCTGAAAAACTGTTTTTT. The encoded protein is CATSRGGGAEKLFF.

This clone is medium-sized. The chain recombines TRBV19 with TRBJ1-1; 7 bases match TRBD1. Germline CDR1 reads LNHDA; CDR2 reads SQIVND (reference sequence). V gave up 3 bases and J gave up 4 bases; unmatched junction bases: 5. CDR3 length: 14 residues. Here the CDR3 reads CASSMGRGITEAFF. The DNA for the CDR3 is TGTGCCAGTAGTATGGGCAGGGGGATCACTGAAGCTTTCTTT.

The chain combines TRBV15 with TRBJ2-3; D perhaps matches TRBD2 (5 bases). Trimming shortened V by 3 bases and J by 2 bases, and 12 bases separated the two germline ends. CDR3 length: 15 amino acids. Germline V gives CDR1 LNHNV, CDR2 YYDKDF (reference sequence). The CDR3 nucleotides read TGTGCCACCAGCAGGCGGGTCCCATCCACAGATACGCAGTATTTT. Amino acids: CATSRRVPSTDTQYF.

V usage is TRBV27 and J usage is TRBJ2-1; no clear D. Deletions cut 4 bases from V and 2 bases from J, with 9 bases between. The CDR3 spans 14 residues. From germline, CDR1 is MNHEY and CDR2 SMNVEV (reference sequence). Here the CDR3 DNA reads TGTGCCAGCAGTTCGACTGGCCCCTACAATGAGCAGTTCTTC. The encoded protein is CASSSTGPYNEQFF.

This chain's CDR3 is CASSPATSGGFNNEQFF. The CDR3 DNA reads TGTGCCAGCAGCCCCGCCACTAGCGGGGGGTTTAACAATGAGCAGTTCTTC. The V gene is TRBV9, the J gene TRBJ2-1; 12 bases are shared with TRBD2. Looked up from germline, CDR1 is SGDLS and CDR2 is YYNGEE. J gave up 5 bases and V 4 bases, and 10 bases lay outside the gene matches. The CDR3 extends over 17 amino acids. Looking up the rest from reference TRBV9 and TRBJ2-1 gives the full variable domain: DSGVTQTPKHLITATGQRVTLRCSPRSGDLSVYWYQQSLDQGLQFLIQYYNGEERAKGNILERFSAQQFPDLHSELNLSSLELGDSALYFCASSPATSGGFNNEQFFGPGTRLTVL.

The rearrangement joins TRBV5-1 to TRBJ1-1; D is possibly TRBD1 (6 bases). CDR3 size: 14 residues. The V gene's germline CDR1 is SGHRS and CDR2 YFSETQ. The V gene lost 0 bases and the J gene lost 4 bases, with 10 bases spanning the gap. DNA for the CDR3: TGCGCCAGCAGCTTGGACAGGGAGGGCACTGAAGCTTTCTTT. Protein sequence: CASSLDREGTEAFF.

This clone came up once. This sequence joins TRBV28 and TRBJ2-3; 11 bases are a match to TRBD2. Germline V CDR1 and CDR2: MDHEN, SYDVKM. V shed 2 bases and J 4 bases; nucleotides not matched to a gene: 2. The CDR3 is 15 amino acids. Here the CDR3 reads CASSLRLAGSDTQYF. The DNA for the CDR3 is TGTGCCAGCAGTTTACGACTAGCGGGGTCAGATACGCAGTATTTT.

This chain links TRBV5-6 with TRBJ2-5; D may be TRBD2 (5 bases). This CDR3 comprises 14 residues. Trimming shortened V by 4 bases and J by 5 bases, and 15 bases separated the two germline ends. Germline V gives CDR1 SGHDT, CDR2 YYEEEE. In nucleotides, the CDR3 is TGTGCCAGCAGCGCCCTCGGGGTGGACGAGACCCAGTACTTC. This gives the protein CASSALGVDETQYF.

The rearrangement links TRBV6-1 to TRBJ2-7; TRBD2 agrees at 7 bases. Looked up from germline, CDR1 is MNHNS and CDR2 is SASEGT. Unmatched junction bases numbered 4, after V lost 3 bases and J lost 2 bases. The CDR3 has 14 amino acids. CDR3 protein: CASSEGAGPYEQYF. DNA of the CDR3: TGTGCCAGCAGTGAGGGAGCGGGGCCCTACGAGCAGTACTTC.

In DNA, the CDR3 is TGTGCCAGCAGTGACCCAGGGGGCCACACTGAAGCTTTCTTT. Residues: CASSDPGGHTEAFF. V gene TRBV2 combines with J gene TRBJ1-1, with TRBD1 matching 8 bases. The CDR3 runs to 14 residues. Germline trimming cut 3 bases from V and 3 bases from J; bases unmatched to any gene: 3. Germline CDR1 is SNHLY and CDR2 is FYNNEI. Full variable domain (outside the CDR3, taken from reference TRBV2 and TRBJ1-1): EPEVTQTPSHQVTQMGQEVILRCVPISNHLYFYWYRQILGQKVEFLVSFYNNEISEKSEIFDDQFSVERPDGSNFTLKIRSTKLEDSAMYFCASSDPGGHTEAFFGQGTRLTVV.

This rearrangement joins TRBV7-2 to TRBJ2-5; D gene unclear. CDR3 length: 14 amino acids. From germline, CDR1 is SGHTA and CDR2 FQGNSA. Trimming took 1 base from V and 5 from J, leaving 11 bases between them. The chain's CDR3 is CASSLGGTGETQYF. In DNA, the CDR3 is TGTGCCAGCAGCTTAGGAGGAACCGGGGAGACCCAGTACTTC.

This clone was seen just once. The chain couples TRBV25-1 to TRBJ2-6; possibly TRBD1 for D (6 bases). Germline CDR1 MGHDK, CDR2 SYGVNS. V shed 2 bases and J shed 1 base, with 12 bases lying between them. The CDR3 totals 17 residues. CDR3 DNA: TGTGCCAGCAGTGAAAACCTTGGACAGTCTGGGGCCAACGTCCTGACTTTC. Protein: CASSENLGQSGANVLTF.